This TCR beta chain was documented in a study of shared clonotypes between healthy human individuals. Study-level information: The people who gave samples were a couple of women and three men aged 18 to 49.

Method: immunoSEQ multiplex PCR; TCRdb's copy keeps in-frame clones and lacks some. The sample has approximately 1,500,000 clones, around 98% seen once. The CDR3 has 12 amino acids. The germline CDR1 and CDR2 sequences are SEHNR and FQNEAQ (reference sequence). Trimming pared 8 bases from V and 4 bases from J, leaving 11 bases between. The split of CD4+ cells yielded CD45RA+ naive and CD45RA-negative memory subsets. The chain has TRBV7-9 and TRBJ2-5; the D gene could be TRBD1 or TRBD2 (6 bases each). The receptor was derived from a man aged 25 to 45 in good health. The sample taken for sequencing was naive CD4+ T cells sorted from blood. Subset indicated: CD45RA+ positively selected. In DNA form, the CDR3 reads TGTGCCAGCGGAGGGGGTGGAGAGACCCAGTACTTC. It translates to CASGGGGETQYF.